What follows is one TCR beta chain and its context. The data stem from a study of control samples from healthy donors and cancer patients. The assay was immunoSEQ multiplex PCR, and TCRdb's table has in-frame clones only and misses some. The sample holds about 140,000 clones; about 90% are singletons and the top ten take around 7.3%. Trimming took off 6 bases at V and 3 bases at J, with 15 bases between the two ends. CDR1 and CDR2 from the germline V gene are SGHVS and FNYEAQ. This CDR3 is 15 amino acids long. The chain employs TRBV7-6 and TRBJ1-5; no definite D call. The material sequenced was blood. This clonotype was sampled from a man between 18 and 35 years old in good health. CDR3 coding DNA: TGTGCCAGCAGTCCCGGCCGGAGACACAATCAGCCCCAGCATTTT. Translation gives CASSPGRRHNQPQHF.